This T cell receptor beta chain comes out of a study of blood T cell repertoires in COVID-19. Study information: From the United States, Italy and Spain came samples of acute and convalescent COVID-19. T cells, B-cell-depleted T cells, or PBMCs supplied cDNA or gDNA.

In the original workflow: Scientists estimated how many nucleated cells there were by amplifying reference gene primers. Assay used: immunoSEQ multiplex PCR; TCRdb lists only in-frame clones, some missing. That table is the source of V, J and clone size, and D and trimming were worked out from the DNA. The data show some 70,000 clones, around 89% seen once. Trimming left V 2 bases short and J 3 bases short, with 11 bases between. Looked up from germline, CDR1 is MNHEY and CDR2 is SVGAGI. CDR3 length: 14 amino acids. The origin of this receptor is a man between 50 and 59 years old with acute or convalescent COVID-19. The V and J genes are TRBV6-5 and TRBJ2-7; maybe TRBD1 (5 bases). Sequencing was done on a sample of peripheral blood. The CDR3 sequence: CASSYGRGIYEQYF. CDR3 DNA sequence: TGTGCCAGCAGTTACGGAAGGGGTATCTACGAGCAGTACTTC.